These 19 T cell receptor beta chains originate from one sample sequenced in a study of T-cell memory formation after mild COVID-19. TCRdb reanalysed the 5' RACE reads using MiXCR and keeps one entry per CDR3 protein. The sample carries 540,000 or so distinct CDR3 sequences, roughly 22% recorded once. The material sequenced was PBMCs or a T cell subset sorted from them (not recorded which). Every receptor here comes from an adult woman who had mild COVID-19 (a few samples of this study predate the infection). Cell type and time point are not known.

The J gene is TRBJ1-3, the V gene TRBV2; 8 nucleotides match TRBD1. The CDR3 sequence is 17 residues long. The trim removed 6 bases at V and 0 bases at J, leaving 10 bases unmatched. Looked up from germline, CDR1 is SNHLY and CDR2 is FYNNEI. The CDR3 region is CASRPPGGISSGNTIYF. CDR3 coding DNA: TGTGCCAGCAGACCCCCAGGGGGCATAAGCTCTGGAAACACCATATATTTT.

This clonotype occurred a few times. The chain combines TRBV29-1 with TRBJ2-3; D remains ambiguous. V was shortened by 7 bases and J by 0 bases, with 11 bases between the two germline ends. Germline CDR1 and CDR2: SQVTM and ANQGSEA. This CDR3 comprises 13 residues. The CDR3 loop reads CSADLASTDTQYF. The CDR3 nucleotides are TGCAGCGCGGACCTGGCTAGCACAGATACGCAGTATTTT.

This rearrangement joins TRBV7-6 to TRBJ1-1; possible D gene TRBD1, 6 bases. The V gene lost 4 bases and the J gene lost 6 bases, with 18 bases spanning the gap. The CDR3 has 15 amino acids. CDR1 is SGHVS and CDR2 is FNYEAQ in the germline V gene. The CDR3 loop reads CASSSRQATTAEAFF. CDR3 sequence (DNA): TGTGCCAGCAGCTCTAGACAGGCCACGACGGCTGAAGCTTTCTTT.

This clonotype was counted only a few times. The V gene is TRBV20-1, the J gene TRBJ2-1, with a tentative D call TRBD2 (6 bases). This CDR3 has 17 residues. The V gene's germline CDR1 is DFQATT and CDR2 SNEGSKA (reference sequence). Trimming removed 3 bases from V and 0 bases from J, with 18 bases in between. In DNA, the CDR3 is TGCAGTGCTAGGGGAATCAATCGGGGGAGCTCCTACAATGAGCAGTTCTTC. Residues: CSARGINRGSSYNEQFF.

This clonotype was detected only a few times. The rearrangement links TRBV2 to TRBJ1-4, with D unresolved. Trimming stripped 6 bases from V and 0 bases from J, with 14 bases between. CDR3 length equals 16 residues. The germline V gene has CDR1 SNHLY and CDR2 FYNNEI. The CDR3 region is CASSRTFVSTNEKLFF. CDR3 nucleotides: TGTGCCAGCAGCAGGACCTTCGTCTCAACTAATGAAAAACTGTTTTTT.

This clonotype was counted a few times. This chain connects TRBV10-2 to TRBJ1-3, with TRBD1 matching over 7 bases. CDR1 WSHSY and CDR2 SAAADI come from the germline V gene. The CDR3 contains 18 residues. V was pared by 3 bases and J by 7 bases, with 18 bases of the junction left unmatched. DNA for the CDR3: TGCGCCAGCAGTGATTCCAGTCCCCCCGACAGGGTGGGGAACACCATATATTTT. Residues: CASSDSSPPDRVGNTIYF.

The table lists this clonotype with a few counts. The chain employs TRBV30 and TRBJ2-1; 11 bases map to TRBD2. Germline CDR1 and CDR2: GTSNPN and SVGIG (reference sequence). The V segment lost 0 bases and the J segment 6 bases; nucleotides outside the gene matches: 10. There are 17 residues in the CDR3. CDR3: CAWSVLAGARSSNEQFF. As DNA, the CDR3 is TGTGCCTGGAGTGTACTAGCGGGAGCTAGGTCGAGCAATGAGCAGTTCTTC.

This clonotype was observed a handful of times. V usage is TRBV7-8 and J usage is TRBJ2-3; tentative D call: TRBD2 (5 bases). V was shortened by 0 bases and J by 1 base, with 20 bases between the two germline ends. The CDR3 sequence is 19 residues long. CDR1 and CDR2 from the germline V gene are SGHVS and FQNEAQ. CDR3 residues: CASSLARRERAARTDTQYF. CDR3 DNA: TGTGCCAGCAGCTTAGCAAGGCGCGAGAGGGCGGCACGCACAGATACGCAGTATTTT. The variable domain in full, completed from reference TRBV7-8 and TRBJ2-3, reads GAGVSQSPRYKVAKRGQDVALRCDPISGHVSLFWYQQALGQGPEFLTYFQNEAQLDKSGLPSDRFFAERPEGSVSTLKIQRTQQEDSAVYLCASSLARRERAARTDTQYFGPGTRLTVL.

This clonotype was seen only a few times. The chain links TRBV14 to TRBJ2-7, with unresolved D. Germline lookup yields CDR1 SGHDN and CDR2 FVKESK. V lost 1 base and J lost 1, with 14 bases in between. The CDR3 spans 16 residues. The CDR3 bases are TGTGCCAGCAGCCAAGGCAAAGGTAGAAGGTCCTACGAGCAGTACTTC. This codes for CASSQGKGRRSYEQYF. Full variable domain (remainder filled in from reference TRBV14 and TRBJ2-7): EAGVTQFPSHSVIEKGQTVTLRCDPISGHDNLYWYRRVMGKEIKFLLHFVKESKQDESGMPNNRFLAERTGGTYSTLKVQPAELEDSGVYFCASSQGKGRRSYEQYFGPGTRLTVT.

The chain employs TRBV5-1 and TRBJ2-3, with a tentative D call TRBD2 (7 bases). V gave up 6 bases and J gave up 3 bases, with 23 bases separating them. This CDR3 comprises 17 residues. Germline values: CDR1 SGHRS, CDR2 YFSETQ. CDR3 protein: CASTLEGGTRGTDTQYF. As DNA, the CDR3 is TGCGCCAGCACCCTCGAGGGGGGGACCCGGGGAACAGATACGCAGTATTTT.

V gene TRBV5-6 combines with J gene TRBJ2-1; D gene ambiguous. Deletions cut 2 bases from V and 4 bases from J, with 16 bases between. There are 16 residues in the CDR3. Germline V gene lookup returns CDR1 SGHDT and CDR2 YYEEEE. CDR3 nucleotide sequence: TGTGCCAGCAGCTTAACTGCGGAGTCAGGTTACAATGAGCAGTTCTTC. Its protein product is CASSLTAESGYNEQFF.

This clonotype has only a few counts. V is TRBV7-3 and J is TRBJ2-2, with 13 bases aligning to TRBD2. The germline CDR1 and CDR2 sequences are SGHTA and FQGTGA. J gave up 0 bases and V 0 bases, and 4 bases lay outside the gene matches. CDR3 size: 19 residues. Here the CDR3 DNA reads TGTGCCAGCAGCTTAACTGCGGGACTAGCGGGGTCGAACACCGGGGAGCTGTTTTTT. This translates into CASSLTAGLAGSNTGELFF.

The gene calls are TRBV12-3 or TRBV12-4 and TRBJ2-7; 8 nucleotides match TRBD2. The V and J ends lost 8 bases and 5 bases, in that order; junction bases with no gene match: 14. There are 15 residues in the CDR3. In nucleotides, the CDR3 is TGTGCCAGCCAAAACTCCGGGCTAGCGGGTAACGAGCAGTACTTC. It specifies CASQNSGLAGNEQYF.

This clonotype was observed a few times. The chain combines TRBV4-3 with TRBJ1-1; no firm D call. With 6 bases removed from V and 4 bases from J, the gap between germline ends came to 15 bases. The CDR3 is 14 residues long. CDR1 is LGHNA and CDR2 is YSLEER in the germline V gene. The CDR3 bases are TGCGCCAGCAGAGACGGGCTCATGGGCACTGAAGCTTTCTTT. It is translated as CASRDGLMGTEAFF.

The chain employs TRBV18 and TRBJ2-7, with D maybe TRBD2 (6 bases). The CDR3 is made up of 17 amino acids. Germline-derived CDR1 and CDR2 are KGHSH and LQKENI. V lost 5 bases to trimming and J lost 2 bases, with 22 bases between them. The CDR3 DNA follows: TGTGCCAGCTCATCCGAACTGCCCACTAGCTGGACCTACGAGCAGTACTTC. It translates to CASSSELPTSWTYEQYF.

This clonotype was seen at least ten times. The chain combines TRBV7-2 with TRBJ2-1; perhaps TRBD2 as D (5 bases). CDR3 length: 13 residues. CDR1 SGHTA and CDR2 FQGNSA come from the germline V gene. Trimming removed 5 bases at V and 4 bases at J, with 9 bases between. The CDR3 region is CASSPGNYNEQFF. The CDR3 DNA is TGTGCCAGCAGCCCCGGGAATTACAATGAGCAGTTCTTC.

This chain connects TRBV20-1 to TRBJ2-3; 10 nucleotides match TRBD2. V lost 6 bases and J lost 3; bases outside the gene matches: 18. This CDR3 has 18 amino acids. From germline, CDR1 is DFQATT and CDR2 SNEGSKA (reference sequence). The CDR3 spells CSAPEPDDPSGRTDTQYF. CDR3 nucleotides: TGCAGTGCCCCAGAACCCGACGACCCTAGCGGGAGAACAGATACGCAGTATTTT.

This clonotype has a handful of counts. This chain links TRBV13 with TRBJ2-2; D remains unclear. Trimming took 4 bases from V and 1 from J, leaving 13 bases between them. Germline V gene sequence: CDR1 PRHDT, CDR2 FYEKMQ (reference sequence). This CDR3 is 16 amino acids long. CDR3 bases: TGTGCCAGCAGCTGCCAAAGAGAGAAGAACACCGGGGAGCTGTTTTTT. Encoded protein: CASSCQREKNTGELFF. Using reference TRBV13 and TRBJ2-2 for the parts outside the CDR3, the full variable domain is AAGVIQSPRHLIKEKRETATLKCYPIPRHDTVYWYQQGPGQDPQFLISFYEKMQSDKGSIPDRFSAQQFSDYHSELNMSSLELGDSALYFCASSCQREKNTGELFFGEGSRLTVL.

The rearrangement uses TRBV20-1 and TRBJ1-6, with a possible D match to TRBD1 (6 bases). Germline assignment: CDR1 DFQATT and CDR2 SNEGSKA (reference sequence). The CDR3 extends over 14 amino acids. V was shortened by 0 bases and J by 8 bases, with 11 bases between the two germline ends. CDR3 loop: CSARDQGSYSPLHF. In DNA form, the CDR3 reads TGCAGTGCTAGAGATCAGGGGAGTTATTCACCCCTCCACTTT.